This entry is about one T cell receptor (beta chain). The data derive from a study of post-analysis software for immune sequencing data. The authors incorporated unique molecular identifiers into the TCR beta cDNA libraries. In TCRdb, the PCR reads were re-called with MiXCR into one record per CDR3 protein. The table has 450,000 or so distinct CDR3 sequences, roughly 45% seen once. The sequence was collected from a girl between 10 and 17 years old with multiple sclerosis. Sequencing used blood.

The CDR3 spells CASTQLGGSYGYTF. The CDR3 coding sequence is TGTGCCAGCACCCAACTTGGGGGGAGCTATGGCTACACCTTC. V is TRBV5-4 and J is TRBJ1-2; tentatively, D is TRBD1 (5 bases). The length of the CDR3 is 14 residues. Between the trimmed V and J ends, which lost 6 bases and 4 bases, there was a span of 16 bases. Germline CDR1 reads SGHNT; CDR2 reads YYREEE (reference sequence).